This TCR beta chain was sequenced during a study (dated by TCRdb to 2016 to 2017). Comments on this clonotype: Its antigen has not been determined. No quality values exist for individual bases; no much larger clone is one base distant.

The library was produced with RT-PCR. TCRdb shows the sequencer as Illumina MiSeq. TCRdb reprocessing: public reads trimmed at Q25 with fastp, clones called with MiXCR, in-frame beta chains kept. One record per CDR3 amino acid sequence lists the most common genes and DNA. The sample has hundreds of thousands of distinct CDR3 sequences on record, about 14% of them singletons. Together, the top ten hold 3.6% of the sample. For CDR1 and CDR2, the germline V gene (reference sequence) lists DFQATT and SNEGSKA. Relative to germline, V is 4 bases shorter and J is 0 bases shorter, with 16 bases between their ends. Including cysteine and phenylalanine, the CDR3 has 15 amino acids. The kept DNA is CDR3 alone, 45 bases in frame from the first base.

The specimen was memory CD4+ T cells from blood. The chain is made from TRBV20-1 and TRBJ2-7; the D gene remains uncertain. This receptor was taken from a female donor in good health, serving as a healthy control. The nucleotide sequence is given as TGCAGTGCTAAGCCACCAGGTCGCTACTCCTACGAGCAGTACTTC. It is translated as CSAKPPGRYSYEQYF.